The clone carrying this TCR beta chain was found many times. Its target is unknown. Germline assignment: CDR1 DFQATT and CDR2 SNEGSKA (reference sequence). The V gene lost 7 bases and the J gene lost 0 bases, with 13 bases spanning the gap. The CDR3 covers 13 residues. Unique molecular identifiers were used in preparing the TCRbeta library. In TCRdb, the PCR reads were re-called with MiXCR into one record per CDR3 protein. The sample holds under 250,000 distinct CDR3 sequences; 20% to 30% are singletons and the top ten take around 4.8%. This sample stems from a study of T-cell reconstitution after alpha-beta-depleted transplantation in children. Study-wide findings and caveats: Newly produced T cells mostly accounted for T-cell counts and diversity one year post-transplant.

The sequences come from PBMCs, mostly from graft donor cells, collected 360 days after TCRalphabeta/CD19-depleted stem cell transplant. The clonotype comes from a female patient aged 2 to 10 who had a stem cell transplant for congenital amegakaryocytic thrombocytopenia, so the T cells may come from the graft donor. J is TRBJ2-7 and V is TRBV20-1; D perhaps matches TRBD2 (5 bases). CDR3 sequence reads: CSGSGISSYEQYF. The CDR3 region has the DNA TGCAGTGGGTCGGGGATAAGCTCCTACGAGCAGTACTTC.